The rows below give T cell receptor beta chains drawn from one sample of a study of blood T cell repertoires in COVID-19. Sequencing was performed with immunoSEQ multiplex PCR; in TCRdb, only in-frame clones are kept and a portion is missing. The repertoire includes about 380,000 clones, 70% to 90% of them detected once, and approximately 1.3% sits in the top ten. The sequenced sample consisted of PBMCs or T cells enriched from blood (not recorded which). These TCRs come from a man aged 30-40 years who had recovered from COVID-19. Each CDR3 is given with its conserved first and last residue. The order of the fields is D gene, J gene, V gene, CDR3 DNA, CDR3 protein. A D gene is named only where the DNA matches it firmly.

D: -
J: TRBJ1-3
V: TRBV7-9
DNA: TGTGCCAGCAGCTACCAGAACAGGTTCTCTGGAAACACCATATATTTT
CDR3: CASSYQNRFSGNTIYF

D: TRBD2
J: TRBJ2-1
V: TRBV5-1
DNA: TGCGCCAGCAGCTCCTACCTGTCGGCGGGGGAACACAATGAGCAGTTCTTC
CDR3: CASSSYLSAGEHNEQFF

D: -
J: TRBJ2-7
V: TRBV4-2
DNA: TGTGCCAGCAGCCAAGAGGAAGCAGGTAGCTCCTACGAGCAGTACTTC
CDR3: CASSQEEAGSSYEQYF

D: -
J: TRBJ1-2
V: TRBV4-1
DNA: TGCGCCAGCAGCCAAGGGCAGGCCTCCTATGGCTACACCTTC
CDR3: CASSQGQASYGYTF

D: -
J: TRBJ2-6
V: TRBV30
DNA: TGTGCCTGGAGTCTAACTGGGGCCAACGTCCTGACTTTC
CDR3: CAWSLTGANVLTF

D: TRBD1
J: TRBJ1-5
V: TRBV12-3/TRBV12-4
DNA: TGTGCCAGCAGCCAGGGACAGTGGCAGCCCCAGCATTTT
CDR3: CASSQGQWQPQHF

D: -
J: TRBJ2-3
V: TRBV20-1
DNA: TGCAGTGCTAGAGGTCCAAATACGCAGTATTTT
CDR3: CSARGPNTQYF

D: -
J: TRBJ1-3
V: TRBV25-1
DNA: TGTGCCAGCACCGACCGGCGGAACACCATATATTTT
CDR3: CASTDRRNTIYF

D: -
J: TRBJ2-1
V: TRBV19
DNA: TGTGCCAGTAGTATCCAGGGGGGTAACTTTGAGCAGTTCTTC
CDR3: CASSIQGGNFEQFF

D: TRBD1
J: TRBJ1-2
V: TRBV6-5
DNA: TGTGCCAGCAGGCAGACAGGGGACTATGGCTACACCTTC
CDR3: CASRQTGDYGYTF

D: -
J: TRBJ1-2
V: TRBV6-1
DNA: TGTGCCAGCAGTGAAGGGAGAAATACCTATGGCTACACCTTC
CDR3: CASSEGRNTYGYTF

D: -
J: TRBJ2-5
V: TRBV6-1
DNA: TGTGCCAGCAGTGAGCAGGTGACCATCCGAGAGACCCAGTACTTC
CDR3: CASSEQVTIRETQYF